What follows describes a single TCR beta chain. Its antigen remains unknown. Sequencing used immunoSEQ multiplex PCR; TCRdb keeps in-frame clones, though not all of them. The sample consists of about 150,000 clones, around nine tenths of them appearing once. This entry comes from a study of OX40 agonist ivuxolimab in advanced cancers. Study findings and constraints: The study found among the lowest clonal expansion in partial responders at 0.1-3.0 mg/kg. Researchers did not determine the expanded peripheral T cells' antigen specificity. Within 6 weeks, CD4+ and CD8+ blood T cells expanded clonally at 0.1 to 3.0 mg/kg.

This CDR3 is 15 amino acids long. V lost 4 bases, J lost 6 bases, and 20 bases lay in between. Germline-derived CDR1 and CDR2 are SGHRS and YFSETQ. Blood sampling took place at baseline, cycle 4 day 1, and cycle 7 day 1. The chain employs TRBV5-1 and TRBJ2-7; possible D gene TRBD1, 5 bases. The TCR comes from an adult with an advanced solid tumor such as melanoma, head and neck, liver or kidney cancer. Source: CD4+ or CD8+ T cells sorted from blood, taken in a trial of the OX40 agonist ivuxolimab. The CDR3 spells CASSLQGRVDTEQYF. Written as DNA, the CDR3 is TGCGCCAGCAGCCTCCAGGGAAGGGTAGATACCGAGCAGTACTTC.